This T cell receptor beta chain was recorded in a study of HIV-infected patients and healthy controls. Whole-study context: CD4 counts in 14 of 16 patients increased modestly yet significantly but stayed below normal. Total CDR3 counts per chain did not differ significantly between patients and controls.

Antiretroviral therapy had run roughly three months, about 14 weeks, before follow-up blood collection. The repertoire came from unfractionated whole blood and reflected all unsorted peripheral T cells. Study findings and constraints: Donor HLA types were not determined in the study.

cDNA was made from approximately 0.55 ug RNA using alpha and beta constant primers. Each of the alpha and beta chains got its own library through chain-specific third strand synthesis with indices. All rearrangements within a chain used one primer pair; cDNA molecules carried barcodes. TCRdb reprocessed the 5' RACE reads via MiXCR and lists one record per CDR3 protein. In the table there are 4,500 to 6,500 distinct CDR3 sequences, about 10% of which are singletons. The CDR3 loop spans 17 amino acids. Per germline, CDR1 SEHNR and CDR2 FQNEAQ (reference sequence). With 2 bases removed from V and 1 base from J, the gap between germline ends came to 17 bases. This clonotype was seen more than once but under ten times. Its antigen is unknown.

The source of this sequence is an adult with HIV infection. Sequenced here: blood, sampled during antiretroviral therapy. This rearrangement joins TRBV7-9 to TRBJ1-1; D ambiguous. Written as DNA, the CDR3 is TGTGCCAGCAGCTTAAAGCTGTCCACGAAGCGGAACACTGAAGCTTTCTTT. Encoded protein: CASSLKLSTKRNTEAFF.